This entry lists 32 T cell receptor beta chains sequenced from one sample in a study of T cell changes during pregnancy in multiple sclerosis. Clones were read by immunoSEQ multiplex PCR, and TCRdb kept only the in-frame ones, dropping some. The sample consists of roughly 23,000 clones, about 88% of them appearing once. This sample comprised CD4+ T cells from peripheral blood mononuclear cells, obtained in the second trimester of pregnancy. The receptors originated from a female donor in good health, enrolled as a control in a pregnancy study.

The chain joins TRBV7-2 to TRBJ2-1, with TRBD2 identical over 12 bases. The germline V gene encodes CDR1 SGHTA and CDR2 FQGNSA. The CDR3 is 16 amino acids. Trimming took 2 bases from V and 7 from J; bases not matched to a gene: 6. CDR3 sequence (DNA): TGTGCCAGCAGCTTATCTCTAGCGGGAGGGTTTAATGAGCAGTTCTTC. This gives the protein CASSLSLAGGFNEQFF.

The chain links TRBV19 to TRBJ2-2; tentatively, D is TRBD2 (7 bases). The V gene's germline CDR1 is LNHDA and CDR2 SQIVND (reference sequence). V lost 6 bases and J lost 8, with 22 bases in between. The CDR3 extends over 16 amino acids. The chain's CDR3 is CASSRGGGALAGELFF. For the CDR3, the DNA is TGTGCCAGTAGCCGCGGAGGGGGGGCTTTAGCGGGGGAGCTGTTTTTT.

The chain uses TRBV2 and TRBJ2-7; 9 bases map to TRBD1. This CDR3 has 14 amino acids. Unmatched junction bases numbered 9, after V lost 7 bases and J lost 5 bases. The germline gives CDR1 SNHLY, CDR2 FYNNEI. The CDR3 DNA is TGTGCCAGCAAGATTGGACAGGGGATGGACGAGCAGTACTTC. This codes for CASKIGQGMDEQYF.

This clone turned up a few times. This chain links TRBV5-1 with TRBJ1-1; a weak D match, TRBD1 (5 bases). This CDR3 has 15 residues. Trimming took off 4 bases at V and 0 bases at J, with 13 bases between the two ends. Looked up from germline, CDR1 is SGHRS and CDR2 is YFSETQ. CDR3 sequence reads: CASSKEGVLNTEAFF. CDR3 nucleotide sequence: TGCGCCAGCAGCAAGGAAGGGGTCCTGAACACTGAAGCTTTCTTT.

This chain joins TRBV9 and TRBJ2-3, with no clear D. Germline assignment: CDR1 SGDLS and CDR2 YYNGEE. Trimming took 7 bases from V and 1 from J, leaving 7 bases between them. The CDR3 runs to 12 residues. The CDR3: CASSRGTDTQYF. CDR3 bases: TGTGCCAGCTCTAGAGGCACAGATACGCAGTATTTT.

In this sample, this clone is medium-sized. The chain couples TRBV7-2 to TRBJ2-1; the D gene is possibly TRBD2 (5 bases). This CDR3 is built from 12 residues. CDR1 is SGHTA and CDR2 is FQGNSA in the germline V gene. V dropped 5 bases and J dropped 15 bases, with 17 bases sitting between them. CDR3 DNA sequence: TGTGCCAGCAGCGTCGACGCGGGCAGACCGTTCTTC. Protein sequence: CASSVDAGRPFF.

The chain uses TRBV4-1 and TRBJ2-4, with a possible D match to TRBD2 (6 bases). Trimming removed 0 bases from V and 11 bases from J, with 14 bases in between. Germline V CDR1 and CDR2: MGHRA, YSYEKL. The CDR3 contains 14 residues. Here the CDR3 reads CASSQDRGKEVQYF. CDR3 coding DNA: TGCGCCAGCAGCCAAGACCGGGGGAAAGAGGTTCAGTACTTC.

The V gene is TRBV19, the J gene TRBJ1-2; no reliable D call. The CDR3 totals 14 residues. Trimming cost V 3 bases and J 7 bases, with 15 bases left between them. Germline lookup yields CDR1 LNHDA and CDR2 SQIVND (reference sequence). The CDR3 spells CASSMETASAGYTF. As DNA, the CDR3 is TGTGCCAGTAGTATGGAAACAGCTTCTGCTGGCTACACCTTC. Together with reference TRBV19 and TRBJ1-2, the CDR3 gives the full variable domain: DGGITQSPKYLFRKEGQNVTLSCEQNLNHDAMYWYRQDPGQGLRLIYYSQIVNDFQKGDIAEGYSVSREKKESFPLTVTSAQKNPTAFYLCASSMETASAGYTFGSGTRLTVV.

The chain links TRBV2 to TRBJ2-4, with TRBD1 matching 8 bases. This CDR3 comprises 17 residues. The trim removed 10 bases at V and 0 bases at J, leaving 14 bases unmatched. Germline lookup yields CDR1 SNHLY and CDR2 FYNNEI. CDR3: CATFPSGRGQAKNIQYF. The DNA for the CDR3 is TGTGCCACCTTCCCCAGTGGCAGGGGGCAAGCCAAAAACATTCAGTACTTC. The full variable domain, in which reference TRBV2 and TRBJ2-4 provide the parts outside the CDR3, is EPEVTQTPSHQVTQMGQEVILRCVPISNHLYFYWYRQILGQKVEFLVSFYNNEISEKSEIFDDQFSVERPDGSNFTLKIRSTKLEDSAMYFCATFPSGRGQAKNIQYFGAGTRLSVL.

The chain carries TRBV6-1 and TRBJ1-5, with no clear D. Trimming removed 2 bases from V and 9 bases from J, with 8 bases in between. The germline V gene encodes CDR1 MNHNS and CDR2 SASEGT. This CDR3 has 12 residues. CDR3 DNA: TGTGCCAGCAGTGAAACCGGTAGGCCCCAGCATTTT. The encoded protein is CASSETGRPQHF.

The gene calls are TRBV19 and TRBJ1-1; no clear D. V was shortened by 5 bases and J by 1 base, with 11 bases between the two germline ends. Germline CDR1 LNHDA, CDR2 SQIVND (reference sequence). The CDR3 covers 14 residues. The CDR3: CASSSGLENTEAFF. The CDR3 DNA follows: TGTGCCAGTAGTTCCGGACTGGAGAACACTGAAGCTTTCTTT. The full variable domain, in which reference TRBV19 and TRBJ1-1 provide the parts outside the CDR3, is DGGITQSPKYLFRKEGQNVTLSCEQNLNHDAMYWYRQDPGQGLRLIYYSQIVNDFQKGDIAEGYSVSREKKESFPLTVTSAQKNPTAFYLCASSSGLENTEAFFGQGTRLTVV.

The V gene is TRBV6-5, the J gene TRBJ2-1; D may be TRBD2 (6 bases). Germline assignment: CDR1 MNHEY and CDR2 SVGAGI. V was trimmed by 0 bases and J by 9 bases, leaving 12 bases between them. The CDR3 has 14 amino acids. The CDR3: CASSYSGSGREQFF. CDR3 sequence (DNA): TGTGCCAGCAGTTACTCTGGTAGCGGACGTGAGCAGTTCTTC.

The rearrangement uses TRBV5-1 and TRBJ2-7, with a tentative D call TRBD2 (5 bases). Trimming removed 4 bases at V and 0 bases at J, with 8 bases between. This CDR3 comprises 13 residues. In germline, CDR1 is SGHRS, CDR2 YFSETQ. The CDR3 DNA follows: TGCGCCAGCAGCAGCGGTCTCTCCTACGAGCAGTACTTC. This encodes CASSSGLSYEQYF.

The chain combines TRBV9 with TRBJ2-7; the D is unclear. The V gene lost 4 bases and the J gene lost 0 bases, with 5 bases spanning the gap. Germline CDR1 SGDLS, CDR2 YYNGEE. The CDR3 length is 12 residues. CDR3: CASSFSSYEQYF. DNA for the CDR3: TGTGCCAGCAGCTTTAGCTCCTACGAGCAGTACTTC.

This chain connects TRBV30 to TRBJ1-2; the match to TRBD1 covers 7 bases. Germline loops: CDR1 GTSNPN, CDR2 SVGIG (reference sequence). The CDR3 has 13 amino acids. Trimming removed 1 base from V and 5 bases from J; junction bases left unmatched: 4. CDR3 sequence reads: CAWSAATGYGYTF. In DNA form, the CDR3 reads TGTGCCTGGAGTGCCGCGACAGGGTATGGCTACACCTTC.

This clone was found once. The chain combines TRBV19 with TRBJ2-3, with TRBD2 matching 7 bases. CDR1 is LNHDA, CDR2 SQIVND, per germline (reference sequence). The V segment lost 5 bases and the J segment 0 bases; nucleotides outside the gene matches: 5. The CDR3 runs 15 residues. The CDR3 loop is CASSHSGASTDTQYF. DNA of the CDR3: TGTGCCAGTAGTCACAGCGGGGCCAGCACAGATACGCAGTATTTT. The entire variable domain, with the rest obtained from reference TRBV19 and TRBJ2-3, is as follows: DGGITQSPKYLFRKEGQNVTLSCEQNLNHDAMYWYRQDPGQGLRLIYYSQIVNDFQKGDIAEGYSVSREKKESFPLTVTSAQKNPTAFYLCASSHSGASTDTQYFGPGTRLTVL.

The V gene is TRBV9, the J gene TRBJ1-6, with 8 bases aligning to TRBD1. Looked up from germline, CDR1 is SGDLS and CDR2 is YYNGEE. Trimming at V came to 3 bases and at J to 0 bases, leaving 5 bases not matched to a gene. The CDR3 is 17 residues long. This CDR3 reads CASSADRVSSYNSPLHF. CDR3 nucleotides: TGTGCCAGCAGCGCGGACAGGGTGAGCTCCTATAATTCACCCCTCCACTTT.

This chain's CDR3 is CASSLVGGNTEAFF. The CDR3 DNA sequence: TGCGCCAGCAGCTTGGTGGGGGGGAACACTGAAGCTTTCTTT. The V and J genes are TRBV5-1 and TRBJ1-1, with D maybe TRBD1 (5 bases). V lost 0 bases and J lost 1, with 7 bases in between. The germline CDR1 and CDR2 sequences are SGHRS and YFSETQ. This CDR3 contains 14 residues.

The chain carries TRBV10-3 and TRBJ1-1; the match to TRBD1 covers 9 bases. V lost 3 bases to trimming and J lost 2 bases; unmatched junction nucleotides: 10. The CDR3 contains 17 residues. From germline, CDR1 is ENHRY and CDR2 SYGVKD. CDR3 loop: CAISDRDRVEGNTEAFF. The CDR3 DNA reads TGTGCCATCAGTGACCGGGACAGGGTGGAGGGAAACACTGAAGCTTTCTTT.

This clone was detected once. This chain joins TRBV7-9 and TRBJ1-1; D is unresolved. The ends were cut back, 4 bases at V and 5 bases at J, with 11 bases in the middle. Germline-derived CDR1 and CDR2 are SEHNR and FQNEAQ (reference sequence). The CDR3 extends over 13 amino acids. CDR3 nucleotides: TGTGCCAGCAGCTCCCGACATAAAACTGAAGCTTTCTTT. Its translation: CASSSRHKTEAFF.

Comment on this clone: Mismatch with germline at one junction end may stem from a read error. V is TRBV7-7 and J is TRBJ1-1; 8 nucleotides agree with TRBD1. The CDR3 is 15 residues long. Germline CDR1 is SSHAT and CDR2 is FNYEAQ (reference sequence). CDR3: CASSPWTGTNTEAFF. The CDR3 region has the DNA TGTGCTAGCAGCCCCTGGACAGGGACGAACACTGAAGCTTTCTTT. The complete variable domain, with remaining parts taken from reference TRBV7-7 and TRBJ1-1, reads GAGVSQSPRYKVTKRGQDVTLRCDPISSHATLYWYQQALGQGPEFLTYFNYEAQPDKSGLPSDRFSAERPEGSISTLTIQRTEQRDSAMYRCASSPWTGTNTEAFFGQGTRLTVV.

This chain links TRBV14 with TRBJ1-3; D ambiguous. Trimming left V 8 bases short and J 13 bases short, with 15 bases between. Germline assignment: CDR1 SGHDN and CDR2 FVKESK. The CDR3 runs to 11 residues. CDR3 amino acids: CASAFGLKIYF. The CDR3, as DNA: TGTGCCAGCGCCTTTGGACTTAAGATATATTTT.

This clone was seen a single time. This rearrangement joins TRBV7-3 to TRBJ2-2; 13 bases map to TRBD2. The CDR3 is 17 amino acids. Trimming cost V 6 bases and J 6 bases; bases outside gene matches: 10. Looked up from germline, CDR1 is SGHTA and CDR2 is FQGTGA. The CDR3 region is CASRVTGTSGESGELFF. The CDR3 DNA is TGTGCCAGCAGGGTAACCGGGACTAGCGGGGAGTCCGGGGAGCTGTTTTTT.

The chain recombines TRBV5-1 with TRBJ2-7; 10 bases are shared with TRBD2. The CDR3 has 13 amino acids. Germline V gene lookup returns CDR1 SGHRS and CDR2 YFSETQ. With 5 bases clipped from V and 4 bases from J, the junction kept 3 bases outside the gene matches. This chain's CDR3 is CASRPSGGYEQYF. The CDR3 coding sequence is TGCGCCAGCAGACCTAGCGGGGGTTACGAGCAGTACTTC.

This chain joins TRBV27 and TRBJ2-7; D ambiguous. This CDR3 has 12 residues. Germline lookup yields CDR1 MNHEY and CDR2 SMNVEV (reference sequence). The germline V and J ends were trimmed by 2 bases and 6 bases, with 8 bases remaining between them. The CDR3 spells CASSLGPGEQYF. DNA for the CDR3: TGTGCCAGCAGTTTAGGCCCAGGCGAGCAGTACTTC.

V and J are TRBV5-6 and TRBJ2-7, with D unresolved. The CDR3 has 14 amino acids. V dropped 4 bases and J dropped 4 bases, with 15 bases sitting between them. The germline V gene has CDR1 SGHDT and CDR2 YYEEEE. CDR3: CASSPISMEYEQYF. The DNA of the CDR3 is TGTGCCAGCAGCCCAATCTCGATGGAGTACGAGCAGTACTTC.

The CDR3 loop reads CASSPGQGGLNTGELFF. In nucleotides, the CDR3 is TGTGCCAGCAGTCCGGGACAGGGGGGATTGAACACCGGGGAGCTGTTTTTT. The J gene is TRBJ2-2, the V gene TRBV7-8; 11 bases match TRBD1. CDR1 is SGHVS, CDR2 FQNEAQ, per germline. The CDR3 totals 17 residues. V dropped 6 bases and J dropped 1; count of bases not matched to a gene: 7.

This chain connects TRBV25-1 to TRBJ1-1; 7 bases fit TRBD1. The V and J ends lost 6 bases and 0 bases, in that order; junction bases with no gene match: 1. Germline-derived CDR1 and CDR2 are MGHDK and SYGVNS. The CDR3 has 13 amino acids. CDR3 amino acids: CASRGQMNTEAFF. For the CDR3, the DNA is TGTGCCAGCAGGGGACAGATGAACACTGAAGCTTTCTTT. The whole variable domain, filled in from reference TRBV25-1 and TRBJ1-1, reads EADIYQTPRYLVIGTGKKITLECSQTMGHDKMYWYQQDPGMELHLIHYSYGVNSTEKGDLSSESTVSRIRTEHFPLTLESARPSHTSQYLCASRGQMNTEAFFGQGTRLTVV.

By share of the sample, this clone is medium-sized (0.01 to 0.1%). This chain joins TRBV29-1 and TRBJ2-3; TRBD2 might be the D (6 bases). This CDR3 contains 12 residues. The V end lost 3 bases, the J end lost 6 bases, and 10 bases lay between the germline ends. The germline gives CDR1 SQVTM, CDR2 ANQGSEA. In DNA form, the CDR3 reads TGCAGCGTTGATGCGGGGTTGGATACGCAGTATTTT. Its translation: CSVDAGLDTQYF.

V usage is TRBV11-1 and J usage is TRBJ1-2; TRBD1 matches 9 bases. V lost 5 bases, J lost 4 bases, and 2 bases stayed unmatched. This CDR3 has 13 amino acids. Germline-derived CDR1 and CDR2 are SGHAT and FQDESV (reference sequence). The CDR3 DNA sequence: TGTGCCAGCAGCGGGGACAGGGCCTATGGCTACACCTTC. This sequence encodes CASSGDRAYGYTF.

The V call is TRBV9, the J call TRBJ1-2; 7 bases map to TRBD1. CDR1 and CDR2 (germline): SGDLS, YYNGEE. The length of the CDR3 is 13 residues. With V trimmed by 0 bases and J by 7 bases, 3 bases remained unmatched. CDR3 nucleotides: TGTGCCAGCAGCGTAGAGGGGGCTCTTGGCTACACCTTC. This sequence encodes CASSVEGALGYTF.

The chain carries TRBV7-2 and TRBJ1-2, with D perhaps matching TRBD1 (6 bases). The CDR3 has 17 amino acids. Germline CDR1 is SGHTA and CDR2 is FQGNSA. Trimming took off 4 bases at V and 4 bases at J, with 22 bases between the two ends. In DNA form, the CDR3 reads TGTGCCAGCAGCTCCTTCCCGACGGGGGGCGAGAGCTATGGCTACACCTTC. This codes for CASSSFPTGGESYGYTF.